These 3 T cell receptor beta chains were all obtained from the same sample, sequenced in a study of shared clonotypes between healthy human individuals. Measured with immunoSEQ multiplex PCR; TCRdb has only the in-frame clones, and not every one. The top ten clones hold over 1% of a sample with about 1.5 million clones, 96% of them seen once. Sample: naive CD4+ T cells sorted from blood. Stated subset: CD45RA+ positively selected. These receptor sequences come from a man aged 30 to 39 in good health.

CDR3 DNA: TGTGCCAGCAGTTTACGGCCTAACTATGGCTACACCTTC. Encoded protein: CASSLRPNYGYTF. V and J are TRBV6-6 and TRBJ1-2, with no clear D. The length of the CDR3 is 13 residues. In germline, CDR1 is MNHNY, CDR2 SVGAGI (reference sequence). V lost 4 bases and J 0 bases, leaving 6 bases between the germline ends.

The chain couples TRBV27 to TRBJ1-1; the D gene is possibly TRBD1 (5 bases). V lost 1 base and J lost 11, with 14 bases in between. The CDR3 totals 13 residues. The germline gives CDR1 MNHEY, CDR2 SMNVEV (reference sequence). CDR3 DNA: TGTGCCAGCAGTTTATTAGCAGGGCCAAAGGCTTTCTTT. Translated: CASSLLAGPKAFF.

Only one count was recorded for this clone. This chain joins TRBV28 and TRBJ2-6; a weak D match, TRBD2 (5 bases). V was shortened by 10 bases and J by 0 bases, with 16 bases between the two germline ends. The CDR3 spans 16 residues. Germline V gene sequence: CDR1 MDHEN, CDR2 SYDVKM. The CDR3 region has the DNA TGTGCCACCACCCTATCCGGGAACTCTGGGGCCAACGTCCTGACTTTC. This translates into CATTLSGNSGANVLTF. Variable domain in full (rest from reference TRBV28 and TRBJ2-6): DVKVTQSSRYLVKRTGEKVFLECVQDMDHENMFWYRQDPGLGLRLIYFSYDVKMKEKGDIPEGYSVSREKKERFSLILESASTNQTSMYLCATTLSGNSGANVLTFGAGSRLTVL.